These 2 T cell receptor beta chains were sequenced from one sample in a study of post-analysis software for immune sequencing data. Notes on the study in general: Patients had higher frequencies than controls of roughly 5 TRBV segments, including TRBV5-6, TRBV5-1 and TRBV20-1.

These receptors have no known antigen. Included in the TCR beta cDNA libraries were unique molecular identifiers. TCRdb reprocessed the PCR reads via MiXCR and lists one record per CDR3 protein. The sample holds fewer than 850,000 distinct CDR3 sequences, 25% to 30% seen once. The sample taken for sequencing was blood. The receptors here all came from a girl aged 5 to 17 with multiple sclerosis.

V gene TRBV10-3 combines with J gene TRBJ1-1; D unclear. Germline values: CDR1 ENHRY, CDR2 SYGVKD. The V and J ends lost 7 bases and 1 base respectively, with 4 bases between them. The CDR3 length is 11 residues. This chain's CDR3 is CAIMANTEAFF. CDR3 in DNA: TGTGCCATCATGGCGAACACTGAAGCTTTCTTT.

The sample holds a few counts of this clonotype. V is TRBV20-1 and J is TRBJ2-1; the match to TRBD2 covers 7 bases. CDR3 length: 14 residues. Germline CDR1 reads DFQATT; CDR2 reads SNEGSKA (reference sequence). V lost 7 bases to trimming and J lost 4 bases; unmatched junction nucleotides: 10. In DNA form, the CDR3 reads TGCAGTGTCACAGCCGGGACTACGTACAATGAGCAGTTCTTC. This codes for CSVTAGTTYNEQFF.